One sample yielded the 19 T cell receptor beta chains listed below, sequenced in a study of beta chain features in type 1 diabetes. No cognate antigen is known for these TCRs. Regarding the study as a whole: All four CD4+ subsets of Type 1 diabetes patients contained TCRB CDR3s that were moderately but significantly shorter.

Reverse transcribing all isolated RNA meant expressed TCRB transcripts were sequenced. The table came from immunoSEQ multiplex PCR; TCRdb's copy has only in-frame clones and leaves some out. This table holds some 45,000 clones, roughly 70% found once. Source material: Tregs from blood. The receptors were sampled from a woman between 18 and 29 years old with type 1 diabetes.

The J gene is TRBJ1-4, the V gene TRBV18; D is unresolved. Germline CDR1 KGHSH, CDR2 LQKENI. This CDR3 region has 18 residues. V was clipped by 3 bases and J by 0 bases, with 17 bases between them. The CDR3 sequence: CASSPQVGEPATNEKLFF. CDR3 coding DNA: TGTGCCAGCTCACCGCAAGTGGGAGAGCCGGCAACTAATGAAAAACTGTTTTTT.

The chain links TRBV9 to TRBJ2-7; TRBD1 matches at 7 bases. This CDR3 has 14 amino acids. Germline V gene data show CDR1 as SGDLS and CDR2 as YYNGEE. Germline trimming cut 4 bases from V and 2 bases from J; bases unmatched to any gene: 6. The CDR3 sequence is CASSKRQGAYEQYF. The CDR3 region has the DNA TGTGCCAGCAGCAAAAGACAGGGCGCCTACGAGCAGTACTTC.

This rearrangement joins TRBV10-3 to TRBJ1-5; possible D gene TRBD1, 5 bases. CDR3 size: 14 residues. V was shortened by 10 bases and J by 0 bases, with 13 bases between the two germline ends. The germline gives CDR1 ENHRY, CDR2 SYGVKD. The CDR3 DNA follows: TGTGCCACTAACGGAGGGGTTAGCAATCAGCCCCAGCATTTT. Protein product: CATNGGVSNQPQHF.

The chain links TRBV28 to TRBJ2-1; 7 bases line up with TRBD2. Germline V CDR1 and CDR2: MDHEN, SYDVKM. This CDR3 has 14 amino acids. Losses at the gene ends were 3 bases for V and 9 bases for J; bases not matched to a gene: 8. Written as DNA, the CDR3 is TGTGCCAGCAGTTTCCCAATCGGCGGGGGTGAGCAGTTCTTC. Amino acids: CASSFPIGGGEQFF.

The table lists this clone with a count of one. This chain links TRBV21-1 with TRBJ1-2; the table's D gene call, TRBD1, was not cross checked with the DNA. TRBV21-1 is a pseudogene locus. There are 15 residues in the CDR3. CDR3 residues: CASSKGDRPNYGYTF. In DNA form, the CDR3 reads TGTGCCAGCAGCAAAGGGGACAGGCCTAACTATGGCTACACCTTC.

The CDR3 here is CASSPPTGYNEQFF. CDR3 DNA: TGTGCCAGCTCACCACCGACGGGTTACAATGAGCAGTTCTTC. The rearrangement joins TRBV18 to TRBJ2-1; D remains ambiguous. The CDR3 is 14 amino acids. From germline, CDR1 is KGHSH and CDR2 LQKENI. V gave up 0 bases and J gave up 4 bases, with 7 bases separating them.

This chain joins TRBV29-1 and TRBJ1-2; 8 nucleotides align to TRBD1. The germline gives CDR1 SQVTM, CDR2 ANQGSEA. This CDR3 comprises 11 residues. Unmatched junction bases numbered 6, after V lost 7 bases and J lost 8 bases. In DNA form, the CDR3 reads TGCAGCGCCCAGGGGGCGGGAGGCTACACCTTC. Its protein is CSAQGAGGYTF.

This clone occurred a few times. J is TRBJ2-5 and V is TRBV11-3; TRBD2 matches 8 bases. Germline-derived CDR1 and CDR2 are SGHNT and YENEEA. V lost 5 bases, J lost 1 base, and 6 bases stayed unmatched. The CDR3 contains 15 residues. The CDR3 nucleotides are TGTGCCAGCAGCCCCCGGGCGGGGGGCCAAGAGACCCAGTACTTC. Translating gives CASSPRAGGQETQYF.

The J gene is TRBJ1-1, the V gene TRBV14; TRBD1 is a possible D gene (6 bases). The germline CDR1 and CDR2 sequences are SGHDN and FVKESK. V was trimmed by 4 bases and J by 5 bases, leaving 17 bases between them. The CDR3 loop spans 15 amino acids. The CDR3 DNA sequence: TGTGCCAGCAGCCCGGTTGCGGGGGCGGTTACTGAAGCTTTCTTT. Its protein product is CASSPVAGAVTEAFF.

This chain uses TRBV7-9 with TRBJ1-6, with D tentatively TRBD1 (5 bases). This CDR3 spans 14 amino acids. From germline, CDR1 is SEHNR and CDR2 FQNEAQ (reference sequence). The germline V and J ends were trimmed by 0 bases and 10 bases, with 10 bases remaining between them. CDR3 in DNA: TGTGCCAGCAGCTTAGCGGGGGGTGGATCACCCCTCCACTTT. As protein: CASSLAGGGSPLHF.

The genes are TRBV6-6 and TRBJ1-2; the D gene is possibly TRBD1 (5 bases). Germline-derived CDR1 and CDR2 are MNHNY and SVGAGI (reference sequence). The CDR3 loop spans 16 amino acids. V was pared by 6 bases and J by 0 bases, with 17 bases between. The CDR3: CASSPPTGETNYGYTF. As DNA, the CDR3 is TGTGCCAGCAGCCCACCCACAGGTGAAACTAACTATGGCTACACCTTC.

About this clone itself: At one boundary the junction diverges from the germline segment, which might be a read error. The chain recombines TRBV6-6 with TRBJ2-3, with D possibly TRBD2 on 7 matching bases. CDR1 and CDR2 from the germline V gene are MNHNY and SVGAGI (reference sequence). The CDR3 runs 14 residues. The CDR3 DNA reads as TGTGCCAGCAGTCCCAGGGGTAGCGGGTCGATCGCGCATTTT. This translates into CASSPRGSGSIAHF.

This sequence joins TRBV5-4 and TRBJ2-3; D perhaps matches TRBD1 (6 bases). Germline CDR1 SGHNT, CDR2 YYREEE (reference sequence). Trimming cost V 4 bases and J 6 bases, with 12 bases left between them. The CDR3 is 13 residues long. The CDR3 reads CASSLPGADTQYF. CDR3 nucleotide sequence: TGTGCCAGCAGCCTTCCAGGGGCGGATACGCAGTATTTT.

The rearrangement links TRBV7-2 to TRBJ2-5; no definite D call. V was clipped by 5 bases and J by 2 bases, with 3 bases between them. The germline CDR1 and CDR2 sequences are SGHTA and FQGNSA. This CDR3 is 11 amino acids long. The CDR3 nucleotides are TGTGCCAGCAGCCCGCAAGAGACCCAGTACTTC. Protein product: CASSPQETQYF.

The chain uses TRBV5-1 and TRBJ1-4, with 7 bases fitting TRBD1. V was pared by 0 bases and J by 8 bases, with 4 bases of the junction left unmatched. This CDR3 is 14 amino acids long. Germline V CDR1 and CDR2: SGHRS, YFSETQ. The CDR3 DNA is TGCGCCAGCAGCTTGGAGGGGACAGTCGAAAAACTGTTTTTT. Protein: CASSLEGTVEKLFF.

The rearrangement uses TRBV19 and TRBJ2-2; D uncertain. CDR3 length equals 13 residues. Trimming left V 4 bases short and J 4 bases short, with 7 bases between. Germline V gives CDR1 LNHDA, CDR2 SQIVND (reference sequence). This CDR3 reads CASSTTFTGELFF. The CDR3 DNA sequence: TGTGCCAGTAGTACGACATTCACCGGGGAGCTGTTTTTT.

The genes are TRBV7-2 and TRBJ1-4; 10 positions match TRBD1. The CDR3 is 14 residues long. The V and J ends lost 3 bases and 10 bases, in that order; junction bases with no gene match: 5. CDR1 is SGHTA and CDR2 is FQGNSA in the germline V gene. The CDR3 nucleotides are TGTGCCAGCAGCTTTGACAGGGGGCCGGGAAAACTGTTTTTT. The encoded protein is CASSFDRGPGKLFF.

This rearrangement joins TRBV5-1 to TRBJ2-6; D is possibly TRBD1 (5 bases). CDR1 is SGHRS and CDR2 is YFSETQ in the germline V gene. Trimming removed 1 base from V and 2 bases from J, with 7 bases in between. The CDR3 is made up of 15 amino acids. The CDR3 DNA reads as TGCGCCAGCAGCTTGTTACAGGCTGGGGCCAACGTCCTGACTTTC. Translating gives CASSLLQAGANVLTF.

The gene calls are TRBV5-6 and TRBJ2-5; D gene ambiguous. Deletions cut 0 bases from V and 5 bases from J, with 5 bases between. The CDR3 consists of 12 residues. Germline V gene lookup returns CDR1 SGHDT and CDR2 YYEEEE. CDR3 nucleotides: TGTGCCAGCAGCTTGGCCGAGGAGACCCAGTACTTC. Its translation: CASSLAEETQYF.